Sequencing of this T cell receptor (beta chain) was carried out in a study of T cells in localized non-small cell lung cancer. Points on this clone: As yet, its antigen is unknown.

Repertoires were generated with immunoSEQ multiplex PCR, while TCRdb's copy carries only in-frame clones and drops some. The sample shows some 140,000 clones, more than 80% of them seen only once. Whole-study results and caveats: Heterogeneity remains possible because sequencing was limited to only one tumor region. Longer overall survival associated with higher blood T cell density; shorter survival with higher adjacent-lung clonality. Clonality of T cells reached its maximum in uninvolved adjacent lung, surpassing tumor. Appearance in adjacent lung was seen for a median about 60 of the top 100 tumor clones.

The CDR3 has 14 residues. Germline V lookup: CDR1 MRHNA, CDR2 SNTAGT. The ends lost 3 bases at V and 11 bases at J; junction bases unmatched: 4. Sequencing was performed on peripheral blood, taken before any cancer treatment. This TCR was sampled from a female donor older than 55 with stage I lung adenocarcinoma. The rearrangement joins TRBV6-4 to TRBJ2-1; TRBD2 matches 13 bases. The DNA of the CDR3 is TGTGCCAGCAGTGAGATAGGGACTAGCGGGAAGCAGTTCTTC. Residues: CASSEIGTSGKQFF.